This paragraph covers one T cell receptor (beta chain) sequence. The entry originates in a study of regulatory T cells in long-lasting Graves disease. With 3 bases clipped from V and 6 bases from J, the junction kept 9 bases outside the gene matches. The CDR3 covers 15 residues. Germline V gene lookup returns CDR1 SGHRS and CDR2 YFSETQ. To make TCR beta libraries, researchers used iRepertoire HTBI primers and Arm-PCR of CDR3 regions. One entry per CDR3 protein results from TCRdb running MiXCR on the multiplex PCR reads. Of more than 400,000 distinct CDR3 sequences listed, 15% to 20% are singletons. Specified time point: newly diagnosed GD, antithyroid drugs for less than 3 months. The TCR library was prepared using RNA isolated from PBMCs. These data also featured in a second study, about T cells in Graves' hyperthyroidism and ophthalmopathy.

The receptor's source is a man aged 40-49 years with Graves disease. Sequencing was performed on peripheral blood mononuclear cells (PBMCs), taken at new diagnosis, from a patient treated with antithyroid drugs. The chain combines TRBV5-1 with TRBJ2-7; 10 bases align to TRBD2. The CDR3 loop reads CASSWGDSGRGEQYF. The CDR3 DNA follows: TGCGCCAGCAGCTGGGGGGACAGCGGGAGGGGCGAGCAGTACTTC. The whole variable domain, filled in from reference TRBV5-1 and TRBJ2-7, reads KAGVTQTPRYLIKTRGQQVTLSCSPISGHRSVSWYQQTPGQGLQFLFEYFSETQRNKGNFPGRFSGRQFSNSRSEMNVSTLELGDSALYLCASSWGDSGRGEQYFGPGTRLTVT.